This T cell receptor beta chain was captured by sequencing in a study of blood T cell repertoires in COVID-19. The wider study: Sources were T cells, B-cell-depleted T cells, or PBMCs; the material itself was cDNA or gDNA.

Assay: immunoSEQ multiplex PCR; the TCRdb copy retains only in-frame clones and omits some. The sample gives around 300,000 clones, about nine tenths of which show up once; under 3% is in the top ten. Those who participated ranged in age from roughly 18 to 90 years and resided in some 24 US areas. Allocation to cohorts depended on clinical history reported by the participants. This CDR3 is 13 amino acids long. Germline lookup yields CDR1 SGHVS and CDR2 FQNEAQ. J gave up 8 bases and V 1 base, and 2 bases lay outside the gene matches. The source is a woman younger than 30 who had recovered from COVID-19. The chain carries TRBV7-8 and TRBJ2-1; TRBD1 aligns across 7 bases. Specimen: PBMCs or T cells enriched from blood (not recorded which). CDR3 bases: TGTGCCAGCAGCTTAGAACAGGGGTATGAGCAGTTCTTC. Its protein product is CASSLEQGYEQFF.